Listed here are 8 T cell receptor beta chains from one sample, sequenced in a study of T cell repertoires in cytomegalovirus infection (dated by TCRdb to about 2019). Sequencing was carried out with an Illumina HiSeq 1500. TCRdb cleaned the public reads at Q25 with fastp, built clones with MiXCR and kept in-frame beta chains. Rows merge per CDR3 protein into single entries with the most common DNA and genes. The sample contains about 400,000 distinct CDR3 sequences, roughly 36% of them found a single time. The ten largest clones add up to 13% of the sample. In the paper's terms, the treatment or condition label means: in vitro stimulation with specific CMV peptide epitopes to enrich CMV-specific T cells. What these receptors recognize is not known. The sequencing used cultured PBMCs, collected from culture after CMV antigen stimulation. These receptors all come from a human donor in good health (CMV status not recorded). Some clones in this sample may be carry-over from other donors' samples.

The rearrangement joins TRBV29-1 to TRBJ1-1, with unresolved D. CDR3 size: 13 residues. Germline CDR1 is SQVTM and CDR2 is ANQGSEA. The V gene lost 6 bases and the J gene lost 0 bases, with 11 bases spanning the gap. CDR3: CSVTTDLNTEAFF. DNA of the CDR3: TGCAGCGTCACGACGGACTTGAACACTGAAGCTTTCTTT. The complete variable domain, with remaining parts taken from reference TRBV29-1 and TRBJ1-1, reads SAVISQKPSRDICQRGTSLTIQCQVDSQVTMMFWYRQQPGQSLTLIATANQGSEATYESGFVIDKFPISRPNLTFSTLTVSNMSPEDSSIYLCSVTTDLNTEAFFGQGTRLTVV.

This clonotype was observed at least ten times. The chain recombines TRBV6-1 with TRBJ2-7; tentatively, D is TRBD2 (6 bases). Germline-derived CDR1 and CDR2 are MNHNS and SASEGT. Trimming took off 6 bases at V and 6 bases at J, with 12 bases between the two ends. This CDR3 has 12 residues. The CDR3 region has the DNA TGTGCCAGCAGCCCGGGACTTGGCGAGCAGTACGTC. It yields the protein CASSPGLGEQYV.

This sequence joins TRBV19 and TRBJ2-3, with D hard to call. The CDR3 consists of 16 residues. Germline values: CDR1 LNHDA, CDR2 SQIVND (reference sequence). The V end lost 3 bases, the J end lost 2 bases, and 15 bases lay between the germline ends. The CDR3 here is CASSIFGGVFTDTQYF. The CDR3 coding sequence is TGTGCCAGTAGTATTTTCGGCGGAGTCTTCACAGATACGCAGTATTTT.

The count of this clonotype is one. The rearrangement uses TRBV9 and TRBJ2-1; D is unclear. CDR3 length equals 15 residues. V was shortened by 2 bases and J by 0 bases, with 9 bases between the two germline ends. Germline CDR1 and CDR2: SGDLS and YYNGEE. In DNA, the CDR3 is TGTGCCAGCAGCGTCGAGGAAAGCTCCTACAATGAGCAGTTCTTC. It translates to CASSVEESSYNEQFF.

This clonotype has ten or more counts. The rearrangement links TRBV7-2 to TRBJ2-1; D assignment may be TRBD1 or TRBD2 (5 bases each). The germline V and J ends were trimmed by 5 bases and 8 bases, with 22 bases remaining between them. Germline V gene lookup returns CDR1 SGHTA and CDR2 FQGNSA. CDR3 length: 16 residues. The CDR3 nucleotides read TGTGCCAGCAGCCTCTCCCGGGTCGGGACGGGCGATGAGCAGTTCTTC. This gives the protein CASSLSRVGTGDEQFF.

The chain carries TRBV7-2 and TRBJ1-2, with D possibly TRBD1 on 6 matching bases. This CDR3 has 15 amino acids. CDR1 SGHTA and CDR2 FQGNSA come from the germline V gene. Trimming took 1 base from V and 4 from J, leaving 13 bases between them. The CDR3 nucleotides are TGTGCCAGCAGCTTAGATCCAGGGGAGAGCTATGGCTACACCTTC. It specifies CASSLDPGESYGYTF.

This clonotype was observed a few times. This chain joins TRBV5-4 and TRBJ2-6; D is possibly TRBD1 or TRBD2 (5 bases each). Trimming stripped 4 bases from V and 0 bases from J, with 20 bases between. Germline assignment: CDR1 SGHNT and CDR2 YYREEE (reference sequence). This CDR3 region has 19 residues. The CDR3 nucleotides are TGTGCCAGCAGCCCGTCGAGGGGCCTCTCTCTCTCTGGGGCCAACGTCCTGACTTTC. Translated: CASSPSRGLSLSGANVLTF.

The chain couples TRBV20-1 to TRBJ2-7, with D possibly being TRBD1 (6 bases). CDR1 DFQATT and CDR2 SNEGSKA come from the germline V gene (reference sequence). Trimming shortened V by 2 bases and J by 2 bases, and 10 bases separated the two germline ends. The CDR3 length is 13 residues. The CDR3 spells CSARTGTTYEQYV. The CDR3 DNA follows: TGCAGTGCTAGAACCGGGACAACCTACGAGCAGTACGTC.